Presented here are 27 T cell receptor beta chains from one specimen sequenced in a study of cytomegalovirus exposure and HLA in healthy donors. PCR involved 60 Vbeta and 13 Jbeta primers. Assay used: immunoSEQ multiplex PCR; TCRdb lists only in-frame clones, some missing. This sample has around 37,000 clones, with 70% to 85% found just once. Material for sequencing was PBMCs. The receptors originated from a man aged 25 to 40 in good health and CMV-seronegative.

This chain joins TRBV19 and TRBJ2-5; no definite D call. CDR1 and CDR2 from the germline V gene are LNHDA and SQIVND (reference sequence). There are 14 residues in the CDR3. Deletions cut 4 bases from V and 4 bases from J, with 13 bases between. CDR3 protein: CASSNAQPGETQYF. CDR3 in DNA: TGTGCCAGTAGTAACGCCCAACCGGGAGAGACCCAGTACTTC.

The chain uses TRBV7-9 and TRBJ2-1, with TRBD1 as a possible D gene (5 bases). The V and J ends lost 3 bases and 11 bases respectively, with 8 bases between them. This CDR3 spans 11 amino acids. Germline lookup yields CDR1 SEHNR and CDR2 FQNEAQ (reference sequence). CDR3 coding DNA: TGTGCCAGCAGCTTGGGGCAACAGCAGTTCTTC. Protein sequence: CASSLGQQQFF. Complete variable domain (other parts from reference TRBV7-9 and TRBJ2-1): DTGVSQNPRHKITKRGQNVTFRCDPISEHNRLYWYRQTLGQGPEFLTYFQNEAQLEKSRLLSDRFSAERPKGSFSTLEIQRTEQGDSAMYLCASSLGQQQFFGPGTRLTVL.

This clone was observed a handful of times. This chain connects TRBV2 to TRBJ2-7; 9 bases agree with TRBD1. Germline assignment: CDR1 SNHLY and CDR2 FYNNEI. The junction had 3 bases not matched to a gene; V was cut back by 8 bases and J by 1 base. The CDR3 consists of 13 residues. The CDR3: CASDGQGSYEQYF. As DNA, the CDR3 is TGTGCCAGCGATGGACAGGGGTCCTACGAGCAGTACTTC.

The chain joins TRBV28 to TRBJ1-1, with 10 bases aligning to TRBD1. V trimming: 7 bases; J trimming: 1 base; junction bases outside the gene matches: 15. CDR1 and CDR2 from the germline V gene are MDHEN and SYDVKM. The CDR3 is made up of 18 amino acids. The CDR3 is CASNPGRDRGPRNTEAFF. As DNA, the CDR3 is TGTGCCAGCAACCCTGGGCGGGACAGGGGCCCTAGGAACACTGAAGCTTTCTTT.

V gene TRBV4-2 combines with J gene TRBJ2-6, with 7 bases identical to TRBD2. Unmatched junction bases numbered 10, after V lost 4 bases and J lost 4 bases. Germline assignment: CDR1 LGHNA and CDR2 YNFKEQ. This CDR3 has 17 amino acids. The CDR3 spells CASSPREGSGGANVLTF. The CDR3 DNA sequence: TGTGCCAGCAGCCCCAGGGAGGGGTCGGGCGGGGCCAACGTCCTGACTTTC.

J is TRBJ1-3 and V is TRBV4-1; TRBD1 might be the D (5 bases). Germline CDR1 and CDR2: MGHRA and YSYEKL. This CDR3 is built from 14 residues. The germline V and J ends were trimmed by 0 bases and 4 bases, with 7 bases remaining between them. CDR3 sequence (DNA): TGCGCCAGCAGCCAAGAGCACAGGGGAAACACCATATATTTT. It specifies CASSQEHRGNTIYF.

This clone was seen a few times. CDR3: CASSKNRADNQPQHF. CDR3 DNA sequence: TGTGCCAGCAGCAAGAACAGGGCTGACAATCAGCCCCAGCATTTT. This rearrangement joins TRBV11-2 to TRBJ1-5; D may be TRBD1 (6 bases). CDR1 SGHAT and CDR2 FQNNGV come from the germline V gene. CDR3 length: 15 residues. The V end lost 5 bases, the J end lost 3 bases, and 14 bases lay between the germline ends.

The V call is TRBV7-3, the J call TRBJ2-5; no definite D call. V lost 3 bases and J 1 base, leaving 9 bases between the germline ends. The CDR3 is 14 amino acids. CDR1 and CDR2 (germline): SGHTA, FQGTGA. The CDR3 coding sequence is TGTGCCAGCAGCTTCACGGGTGGCCAAGAGACCCAGTACTTC. Translating gives CASSFTGGQETQYF.

The table lists this clone with a few counts. This chain joins TRBV10-2 and TRBJ2-3; 7 nucleotides match TRBD2. The V gene end was trimmed by 7 bases and the J gene end by 4 bases; junction bases not matched to a gene: 11. This CDR3 has 15 amino acids. Germline V CDR1 and CDR2: WSHSY, SAAADI. For the CDR3, the DNA is TGCGCCAGCAAGAGGGACTACCCGGCCCCAGATACGCAGTATTTT. Translation gives CASKRDYPAPDTQYF.

The chain employs TRBV7-2 and TRBJ2-2; 9 bases align to TRBD2. This CDR3 contains 17 residues. Germline CDR1 reads SGHTA; CDR2 reads FQGNSA. V dropped 5 bases and J dropped 7; count of bases not matched to a gene: 14. In nucleotides, the CDR3 is TGTGCCAGCAGCCTCTCCCCCAGCGGGAGGATGGGCGGGGAGCTGTTTTTT. Its protein is CASSLSPSGRMGGELFF.

The CDR3 is CSVTPLGQEYGYTF. CDR3 DNA: TGCAGCGTTACCCCGCTGGGACAGGAATATGGCTACACCTTC. The rearrangement links TRBV29-1 to TRBJ1-2, with 8 positions matching TRBD1. Germline V CDR1 and CDR2: SQVTM, ANQGSEA. The J segment lost 5 bases and the V segment lost 5 bases, leaving 10 bases of the junction unmatched. The CDR3 has 14 amino acids.

This clone appeared a single time. The chain employs TRBV7-5 and TRBJ2-5; TRBD1, the table's D call, lacks a check against the DNA. TRBV7-5 corresponds to a pseudogene. The CDR3 contains 13 residues. CDR3 sequence: CARSLARKETQYF. The DNA of the CDR3 is TGTGCCAGAAGCTTAGCCAGAAAAGAGACCCAGTACTTC.

V gene TRBV6-6 combines with J gene TRBJ2-7; tentatively, D is TRBD2 (5 bases). There are 12 residues in the CDR3. Germline CDR1 MNHNY, CDR2 SVGAGI (reference sequence). V was clipped by 4 bases and J by 7 bases, with 11 bases between them. This CDR3 reads CASSLGAGEQYF. CDR3 in DNA: TGTGCCAGCAGTTTGGGAGCTGGGGAGCAGTACTTC.

The chain joins TRBV18 to TRBJ2-7; weak D call: TRBD2 (5 bases). From germline, CDR1 is KGHSH and CDR2 LQKENI. V was shortened by 6 bases and J by 3 bases, with 18 bases between the two germline ends. This CDR3 spans 15 amino acids. The CDR3 nucleotides are TGTGCCAGCTCGGACTGGGCAGACAAGAGCTACGAGCAGTACTTC. Residues: CASSDWADKSYEQYF.

The rearrangement uses TRBV6-6 and TRBJ2-2; perhaps TRBD2 as D (6 bases). The V end was cut by 2 bases, the J end by 5 bases, with 6 bases between. Germline V lookup: CDR1 MNHNY, CDR2 SVGAGI (reference sequence). This CDR3 spans 13 amino acids. This CDR3 is CASSYSGTGELFF. CDR3 coding DNA: TGTGCCAGCAGTTACAGCGGGACCGGGGAGCTGTTTTTT.

The rearrangement links TRBV5-1 to TRBJ2-7, with D perhaps TRBD1 (6 bases). From germline, CDR1 is SGHRS and CDR2 YFSETQ. Trimming took off 4 bases at V and 4 bases at J, with 21 bases between the two ends. The CDR3 runs to 16 residues. CDR3 residues: CASSPGLRDKMYEQYF. The CDR3 coding sequence is TGCGCCAGCAGCCCGGGTCTCCGGGACAAGATGTACGAGCAGTACTTC.

This chain links TRBV18 with TRBJ2-5; D is unclear. Per the germline V gene, CDR1 is KGHSH and CDR2 is LQKENI. The CDR3 is 15 residues long. The V gene lost 0 bases and the J gene lost 5 bases, with 13 bases spanning the gap. Written as DNA, the CDR3 is TGTGCCAGCTCACCACCCGGCGACACGGCGGAGACCCAGTACTTC. Its translation: CASSPPGDTAETQYF.

The V and J genes are TRBV27 and TRBJ1-4; the match to TRBD1 covers 10 bases. Trimming took 6 bases from V and 6 from J; bases not matched to a gene: 16. Germline loops: CDR1 MNHEY, CDR2 SMNVEV (reference sequence). The CDR3 spans 18 residues. The CDR3 spells CASRSMRPGQGRYEKLFF. CDR3 DNA: TGTGCCAGCAGGAGTATGCGCCCGGGACAGGGGAGGTATGAAAAACTGTTTTTT.

The genes are TRBV10-3 and TRBJ1-2; a possible D gene is TRBD1 (6 bases). This CDR3 has 16 residues. Germline lookup yields CDR1 ENHRY and CDR2 SYGVKD. The V and J ends lost 3 bases and 6 bases respectively, with 20 bases between them. CDR3 residues: CAISELYSGESDGYTF. The CDR3 nucleotides are TGTGCCATCAGTGAACTCTATTCAGGGGAGTCGGATGGCTACACCTTC.

This clone was counted once. The chain's CDR3 is CASSLEGTGKETQYF. The CDR3 DNA reads TGCGCCAGCAGCTTGGAAGGGACAGGGAAAGAGACCCAGTACTTC. The chain uses TRBV5-1 and TRBJ2-5; 9 bases agree with TRBD1. The CDR3 is 15 residues long. The V and J ends lost 0 bases and 3 bases, in that order; junction bases with no gene match: 3. Germline values: CDR1 SGHRS, CDR2 YFSETQ.

V and J are TRBV28 and TRBJ1-2; no clear D gene. Germline V gene data show CDR1 as MDHEN and CDR2 as SYDVKM. The CDR3 is made up of 12 amino acids. Trimming removed 4 bases from V and 1 base from J, with 4 bases in between. The CDR3 spells CASSSGNYGYTF. CDR3 DNA sequence: TGTGCCAGCAGTTCCGGTAACTATGGCTACACCTTC.

The V and J genes are TRBV7-2 and TRBJ2-1, with a possible D match to TRBD2 (6 bases). The germline V gene has CDR1 SGHTA and CDR2 FQGNSA. The CDR3 spans 16 residues. Trimming shortened V by 0 bases and J by 1 base, and 10 bases separated the two germline ends. The CDR3 coding sequence is TGTGCCAGCAGCTTAGCGACTGGGGGGTCCTACAATGAGCAGTTCTTC. Its translation: CASSLATGGSYNEQFF.

V gene TRBV5-5 combines with J gene TRBJ2-2; D is unresolved. CDR3 length: 16 residues. The germline V and J ends were trimmed by 4 bases and 0 bases, with 13 bases remaining between them. Germline CDR1 reads SGHKS; CDR2 reads YYEKEE (reference sequence). CDR3 sequence (DNA): TGTGCCAGCAGCCCCGAGAAGATCGCGAACACCGGGGAGCTGTTTTTT. Its protein is CASSPEKIANTGELFF.

The chain carries TRBV15 and TRBJ2-4; no firm D call. Trimming cost V 0 bases and J 4 bases, with 7 bases left between them. The CDR3 loop spans 14 amino acids. Germline V gene data show CDR1 as LNHNV and CDR2 as YYDKDF (reference sequence). The CDR3 here is CATSRERQKNIQYF. The CDR3 bases are TGTGCCACCAGCAGAGAGCGGCAAAAAAACATTCAGTACTTC.

This chain links TRBV4-1 with TRBJ2-2; D might be TRBD2 (6 bases). V lost 1 base and J 6 bases, leaving 12 bases between the germline ends. Germline V gene sequence: CDR1 MGHRA, CDR2 YSYEKL. The CDR3 is made up of 15 amino acids. The chain's CDR3 is CASSQGLASPGELFF. The CDR3 DNA is TGCGCCAGCAGCCAAGGGCTAGCGAGTCCCGGGGAGCTGTTTTTT.

This clone showed up just a few times. CDR3 in amino acids: CASSLPGTGVGETQYF. The CDR3 nucleotides are TGCGCCAGCAGCTTGCCTGGGACAGGGGTAGGGGAGACCCAGTACTTC. The chain recombines TRBV5-1 with TRBJ2-5; TRBD1 matches 10 bases. V gave up 1 base and J gave up 5 bases; unmatched junction bases: 8. The CDR3 loop spans 16 amino acids. CDR1 is SGHRS and CDR2 is YFSETQ in the germline V gene.

This clone was seen a handful of times. The chain has TRBV10-2 and TRBJ2-2, with D perhaps matching TRBD2 (5 bases). V was cut by 4 bases and J by 2 bases, with 14 bases left in between. This CDR3 comprises 16 residues. Germline V gene lookup returns CDR1 WSHSY and CDR2 SAAADI. The CDR3 loop is CASSATTGKNTGELFF. CDR3 DNA: TGCGCCAGCAGTGCAACCACGGGAAAAAACACCGGGGAGCTGTTTTTT.